The 31 T cell receptor beta chains listed next were all sequenced from one sample in a study of cytomegalovirus exposure and HLA in healthy donors. The PCR employed 60 Vbeta primers together with 13 Jbeta primers. Method: immunoSEQ multiplex PCR; TCRdb's copy keeps in-frame clones and lacks some. The table lists roughly 89,000 clones, roughly 80% of them singletons. Material: PBMCs. Every receptor here comes from a woman aged 25 to 39 in good health and CMV-seronegative.

The chain couples TRBV5-1 to TRBJ2-7, with 9 bases aligning to TRBD2. V trimming: 0 bases; J trimming: 9 bases; junction bases outside the gene matches: 7. In germline, CDR1 is SGHRS, CDR2 YFSETQ. CDR3 length equals 14 residues. In nucleotides, the CDR3 is TGCGCCAGCAGCTTGGATTTGCGGGAGGGCGGGCAGTACTTC. Amino acid sequence: CASSLDLREGGQYF.

The gene calls are TRBV30 and TRBJ1-1, with D unclear. Trimming took off 2 bases at V and 1 base at J, with 8 bases between the two ends. The CDR3 has 13 amino acids. Germline V gives CDR1 GTSNPN, CDR2 SVGIG (reference sequence). CDR3 sequence (DNA): TGTGCCTGGAGTTTCCAGGCGAACACTGAAGCTTTCTTT. Protein product: CAWSFQANTEAFF.

V usage is TRBV28 and J usage is TRBJ2-7; 10 nucleotides agree with TRBD2. The CDR3 contains 14 residues. CDR1 and CDR2 from the germline V gene are MDHEN and SYDVKM. J gave up 2 bases and V 6 bases, and 4 bases lay outside the gene matches. The CDR3 loop is CASRRLAGTYEQYF. As DNA, the CDR3 is TGTGCCAGCAGAAGACTAGCGGGTACCTACGAGCAGTACTTC.

The chain couples TRBV18 to TRBJ2-1, with 10 nucleotides matching TRBD2. Germline lookup yields CDR1 KGHSH and CDR2 LQKENI. The CDR3 covers 16 residues. V trimming: 2 bases; J trimming: 2 bases; junction bases outside the gene matches: 3. CDR3 coding DNA: TGTGCCAGCTCACCAAGCGGGAGGGCCGCCTACAATGAGCAGTTCTTC. This translates into CASSPSGRAAYNEQFF.

This chain uses TRBV5-1 with TRBJ1-5; 8 nucleotides line up with TRBD1. Germline V gives CDR1 SGHRS, CDR2 YFSETQ. Germline trimming cut 0 bases from V and 8 bases from J; bases unmatched to any gene: 4. The length of the CDR3 is 14 residues. The chain's CDR3 is CASSLAGGGEPQHF. The CDR3 DNA reads TGCGCCAGCAGCTTGGCAGGGGGCGGGGAGCCCCAGCATTTT.

This chain uses TRBV27 with TRBJ1-5, with D tentatively TRBD1 (6 bases). The V gene lost 4 bases and the J gene lost 2 bases, with 15 bases spanning the gap. The CDR3 is 16 residues long. Germline V gene data show CDR1 as MNHEY and CDR2 as SMNVEV (reference sequence). The CDR3 DNA reads TGTGCCAGCAGTTCATGGCAGGGGATTGGCAATCAGCCCCAGCATTTT. This translates into CASSSWQGIGNQPQHF.

This chain joins TRBV5-4 and TRBJ2-1, with TRBD2 matching over 9 bases. CDR3 size: 16 residues. Germline V CDR1 and CDR2: SGHNT, YYREEE (reference sequence). V dropped 0 bases and J dropped 7; count of bases not matched to a gene: 8. The CDR3 nucleotides are TGTGCCAGCAGCTTGGCCGGGGGACTAGCTTTGAATGAGCAGTTCTTC. Its protein is CASSLAGGLALNEQFF.

The rearrangement links TRBV28 to TRBJ1-4; D possibly corresponds to TRBD1 (5 bases). V was cut by 2 bases and J by 8 bases, with 12 bases left in between. CDR1 and CDR2 from the germline V gene are MDHEN and SYDVKM. The CDR3 spans 14 residues. CDR3 in DNA: TGTGCCAGCAGTTTAGGCGGGGGAAGGGAAAAACTGTTTTTT. Its translation: CASSLGGGREKLFF.

In this sample, this clone turned up once. V and J are TRBV6-1 and TRBJ2-7; 8 nucleotides line up with TRBD1. CDR1 and CDR2 from the germline V gene are MNHNS and SASEGT. J was trimmed by 4 bases and V by 4 bases; bases with no gene match: 12. The CDR3 extends over 16 amino acids. CDR3 sequence reads: CASSGPRTRTGYEQYF. The CDR3, as DNA: TGTGCCAGCAGTGGCCCCCGAACCCGGACAGGGTACGAGCAGTACTTC.

V gene TRBV19 combines with J gene TRBJ1-2, with 7 positions matching TRBD1. The CDR3 contains 14 residues. The V segment lost 3 bases and the J segment 2 bases; nucleotides outside the gene matches: 3. CDR1 LNHDA and CDR2 SQIVND come from the germline V gene (reference sequence). The CDR3 DNA follows: TGTGCCAGTAGTATGGGACAGTTCAACTATGGCTACACCTTC. Amino acid sequence: CASSMGQFNYGYTF.

This sequence joins TRBV7-9 and TRBJ2-7; D not resolved. CDR1 SEHNR and CDR2 FQNEAQ come from the germline V gene (reference sequence). The ends were cut back, 5 bases at V and 2 bases at J, with 16 bases in the middle. This CDR3 contains 15 residues. The CDR3 protein is CASSHISAPPYEQYF. The CDR3 DNA follows: TGTGCCAGCAGCCATATCAGCGCTCCCCCCTACGAGCAGTACTTC. The full variable domain, with the rest looked up from reference TRBV7-9 and TRBJ2-7, is DTGVSQNPRHKITKRGQNVTFRCDPISEHNRLYWYRQTLGQGPEFLTYFQNEAQLEKSRLLSDRFSAERPKGSFSTLEIQRTEQGDSAMYLCASSHISAPPYEQYFGPGTRLTVT.

This chain links TRBV25-1 with TRBJ2-7; possibly TRBD2 for D (6 bases). Germline values: CDR1 MGHDK, CDR2 SYGVNS. Trimming shortened V by 1 base and J by 3 bases, and 16 bases separated the two germline ends. The CDR3 is made up of 16 amino acids. The CDR3 DNA reads as TGTGCCAGCAGTGAATCTCGGGCAAGGCGGGGCTACGAGCAGTACTTC. The encoded protein is CASSESRARRGYEQYF.

This sequence joins TRBV7-6 and TRBJ2-5, with D tentatively TRBD2 (5 bases). The DNA end is a closer match to TRBJ2-7, so the J assignment may be wrong. CDR1 SGHVS and CDR2 FNYEAQ come from the germline V gene. The CDR3 extends over 18 amino acids. This CDR3 reads CASSLGSHGVERPYEQYF. CDR3 bases: TGTGCCAGCAGCTTAGGTTCCCACGGGGTCGAGCGACCCTACGAGCAGTACTTC.

This clone was picked up one time. The genes are TRBV7-9 and TRBJ2-5, with TRBD2 matching 8 bases. The last part of the DNA fits TRBJ2-7 better; the J call may be wrong. The CDR3 runs to 14 residues. CDR1 is SEHNR, CDR2 FQNEAQ, per germline (reference sequence). CDR3 bases: TGTGCCAGCAGTATAGCGGGATTAGATTACGAGCAGTACTTC. Translating gives CASSIAGLDYEQYF.

The chain links TRBV28 to TRBJ1-1; TRBD1 agrees at 8 bases. The CDR3 is 13 amino acids. With 4 bases clipped from V and 11 bases from J, the junction kept 9 bases outside the gene matches. CDR1 and CDR2 (germline): MDHEN, SYDVKM. CDR3 amino acids: CASSSPTGVAAFF. CDR3 nucleotides: TGTGCCAGCAGTTCCCCGACAGGGGTCGCGGCTTTCTTT. The variable domain in full, completed from reference TRBV28 and TRBJ1-1, reads DVKVTQSSRYLVKRTGEKVFLECVQDMDHENMFWYRQDPGLGLRLIYFSYDVKMKEKGDIPEGYSVSREKKERFSLILESASTNQTSMYLCASSSPTGVAAFFGQGTRLTVV.

Note on this clone: One junction end does not reproduce the germline sequence, and a read error may be involved. This rearrangement joins TRBV11-2 to TRBJ2-1; D gene uncertain. Looked up from germline, CDR1 is SGHAT and CDR2 is FQNNGV. The CDR3 is 13 amino acids. CDR3 in amino acids: CASSLDYYYEQFF. In nucleotides, the CDR3 is TGTGCCAGCAGCTTAGACTACTACTATGAGCAGTTCTTC. The variable domain in full, with the rest retrieved from reference TRBV11-2 and TRBJ2-1, is EAGVAQSPRYKIIEKRQSVAFWCNPISGHATLYWYQQILGQGPKLLIQFQNNGVVDDSQLPKDRFSAERLKGVDSTLKIQPAKLEDSAVYLCASSLDYYYEQFFGPGTRLTVL.

The chain uses TRBV25-1 and TRBJ2-2; D remains unclear. Trimming took 6 bases from V and 5 from J, leaving 13 bases between them. CDR3 size: 14 residues. From germline, CDR1 is MGHDK and CDR2 SYGVNS. This CDR3 is CASRAGPATGELFF. The DNA of the CDR3 is TGTGCCAGCAGGGCAGGCCCGGCGACCGGGGAGCTGTTTTTT.

This chain uses TRBV7-2 with TRBJ2-5, with D uncertain. The germline gives CDR1 SGHTA, CDR2 FQGNSA. Deletions cut 3 bases from V and 3 bases from J, with 8 bases between. This CDR3 is 13 amino acids long. The CDR3 nucleotides are TGTGCCAGCAGCTTTAGTATAGAAGAGACCCAGTACTTC. It is translated as CASSFSIEETQYF. Supplemented by reference TRBV7-2 and TRBJ2-5, the full variable domain reads GAGVSQSPSNKVTEKGKDVELRCDPISGHTALYWYRQSLGQGLEFLIYFQGNSAPDKSGLPSDRFSAERTGGSVSTLTIQRTQQEDSAVYLCASSFSIEETQYFGPGTRLLVL.

The CDR3 DNA sequence: TGTGCCAGCAGCGAGAGGACAGGGGGTTCACCCCTCCACTTT. Encoded protein: CASSERTGGSPLHF. The chain couples TRBV6-4 to TRBJ1-6, with 10 bases lining up with TRBD1. Germline CDR1 reads MRHNA; CDR2 reads SNTAGT. The CDR3 contains 14 residues. V gave up 6 bases and J gave up 9 bases; unmatched junction bases: 5.

This chain links TRBV11-3 with TRBJ2-3, with 8 bases lining up with TRBD2. In germline, CDR1 is SGHNT, CDR2 YENEEA. The CDR3 has 12 amino acids. J was trimmed by 6 bases and V by 6 bases; bases with no gene match: 2. CDR3 in DNA: TGTGCCAGCAGTAGCGGGGCGGATACGCAGTATTTT. Its translation is CASSSGADTQYF.

The V and J genes are TRBV18 and TRBJ2-3; 9 bases line up with TRBD2. After removal of 1 base from V and 3 bases from J, the junction contained 8 bases not matched to a gene. This CDR3 is 17 amino acids long. In germline, CDR1 is KGHSH, CDR2 LQKENI. The CDR3 coding sequence is TGTGCCAGCTCACCACGGCGGGAGGGCCTAGGGACAGATACGCAGTATTTT. It translates to CASSPRREGLGTDTQYF. Using reference TRBV18 and TRBJ2-3 for the parts outside the CDR3, the full variable domain is NAGVMQNPRHLVRRRGQEARLRCSPMKGHSHVYWYRQLPEEGLKFMVYLQKENIIDESGMPKERFSAEFPKEGPSILRIQQVVRGDSAAYFCASSPRREGLGTDTQYFGPGTRLTVL.

The chain recombines TRBV20-1 with TRBJ1-1, with 7 bases matching TRBD1. V was clipped by 3 bases and J by 11 bases; unmatched bases: 6. This CDR3 region has 11 residues. Germline CDR1 is DFQATT and CDR2 is SNEGSKA (reference sequence). The CDR3 protein is CSASDRESAFF. The CDR3 DNA sequence: TGCAGTGCTAGTGACAGGGAATCGGCTTTCTTT.

V and J are TRBV28 and TRBJ1-6, with D perhaps TRBD1 (5 bases). The CDR3 runs 17 residues. Trimming removed 6 bases from V and 0 bases from J, with 15 bases in between. Germline CDR1 reads MDHEN; CDR2 reads SYDVKM. The CDR3 here is CASSPRQLCSYNSPLHF. CDR3 coding DNA: TGTGCCAGCAGCCCTAGACAGCTTTGCTCCTATAATTCACCCCTCCACTTT.

J is TRBJ1-2 and V is TRBV18, with TRBD1 identical over 8 bases. Germline V CDR1 and CDR2: KGHSH, LQKENI. This CDR3 region has 15 residues. V lost 0 bases to trimming and J lost 3 bases; unmatched junction nucleotides: 3. CDR3 DNA: TGTGCCAGCTCACCACCGACAGGGGATGACTATGGCTACACCTTC. Protein sequence: CASSPPTGDDYGYTF.

A few counts support this clone. The rearrangement links TRBV4-1 to TRBJ1-1, with TRBD1 as a possible D gene (6 bases). Trimming pared 0 bases from V and 8 bases from J, leaving 13 bases between. Germline V gene data show CDR1 as MGHRA and CDR2 as YSYEKL. The CDR3 extends over 14 amino acids. In DNA form, the CDR3 reads TGCGCCAGCAGCCAAGACCCTATAGGGACAGAAGCTTTCTTT. Encoded protein: CASSQDPIGTEAFF.

J is TRBJ2-7 and V is TRBV7-9, with D perhaps TRBD1 (6 bases). CDR3 length equals 14 residues. Germline CDR1 is SEHNR and CDR2 is FQNEAQ (reference sequence). Trimming left V 5 bases short and J 4 bases short, with 15 bases between. CDR3 nucleotides: TGTGCCAGCAGCACTTCAGGACAGTTTTACGAGCAGTACTTC. It translates to CASSTSGQFYEQYF.

The chain combines TRBV2 with TRBJ1-5; 7 bases are shared with TRBD1. Germline V gene data show CDR1 as SNHLY and CDR2 as FYNNEI. The junction had 12 bases not matched to a gene; V was cut back by 4 bases and J by 3 bases. The CDR3 sequence is 17 residues long. CDR3 loop: CASSGQGSIASNQPQHF. The DNA of the CDR3 is TGTGCCAGCAGTGGACAGGGATCAATAGCGTCCAATCAGCCCCAGCATTTT.

The rearrangement uses TRBV7-9 and TRBJ2-7; 10 nucleotides agree with TRBD1. The CDR3 loop spans 14 amino acids. From germline, CDR1 is SEHNR and CDR2 FQNEAQ (reference sequence). After removal of 5 bases from V and 4 bases from J, the junction contained 5 bases not matched to a gene. The CDR3 protein is CASSPGTGAYEQYF. The CDR3 bases are TGTGCCAGCAGCCCAGGGACAGGGGCTTACGAGCAGTACTTC.

The rearrangement joins TRBV5-1 to TRBJ1-4, with 7 positions matching TRBD1. The CDR3 contains 15 residues. Germline CDR1 and CDR2: SGHRS and YFSETQ. Germline trimming cut 1 base from V and 4 bases from J; bases unmatched to any gene: 4. For the CDR3, the DNA is TGCGCCAGCAGCTTGTTAGGGGGCGGTAATGAAAAACTGTTTTTT. It specifies CASSLLGGGNEKLFF.

V is TRBV18 and J is TRBJ2-7; the D is unclear. The CDR3 loop spans 15 amino acids. V lost 5 bases and J 6 bases, leaving 20 bases between the germline ends. Looked up from germline, CDR1 is KGHSH and CDR2 is LQKENI. The CDR3 region is CASSATSNPSGEQYF. CDR3 DNA sequence: TGTGCCAGCTCAGCGACGTCCAACCCTTCGGGCGAGCAGTACTTC. Based on the CDR3 plus reference TRBV18 and TRBJ2-7, the full variable domain is NAGVMQNPRHLVRRRGQEARLRCSPMKGHSHVYWYRQLPEEGLKFMVYLQKENIIDESGMPKERFSAEFPKEGPSILRIQQVVRGDSAAYFCASSATSNPSGEQYFGPGTRLTVT.

The chain carries TRBV5-1 and TRBJ1-3, with TRBD1 matching 10 bases. The CDR3 totals 16 residues. Looked up from germline, CDR1 is SGHRS and CDR2 is YFSETQ. V dropped 0 bases and J dropped 4; count of bases not matched to a gene: 4. CDR3 DNA sequence: TGCGCCAGCAGCTTGGGACAGGGGGCGCCCGGAAACACCATATATTTT. Translation gives CASSLGQGAPGNTIYF.